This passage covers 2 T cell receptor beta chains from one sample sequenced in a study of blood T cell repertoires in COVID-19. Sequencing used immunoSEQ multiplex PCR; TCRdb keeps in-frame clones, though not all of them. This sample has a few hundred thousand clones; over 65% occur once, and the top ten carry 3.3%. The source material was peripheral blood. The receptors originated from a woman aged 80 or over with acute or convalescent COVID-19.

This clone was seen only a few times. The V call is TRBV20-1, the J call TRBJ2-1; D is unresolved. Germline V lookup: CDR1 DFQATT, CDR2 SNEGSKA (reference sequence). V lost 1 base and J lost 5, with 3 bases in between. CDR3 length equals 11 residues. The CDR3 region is CSARVNNEQFF. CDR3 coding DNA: TGCAGTGCTAGAGTAAACAATGAGCAGTTCTTC.

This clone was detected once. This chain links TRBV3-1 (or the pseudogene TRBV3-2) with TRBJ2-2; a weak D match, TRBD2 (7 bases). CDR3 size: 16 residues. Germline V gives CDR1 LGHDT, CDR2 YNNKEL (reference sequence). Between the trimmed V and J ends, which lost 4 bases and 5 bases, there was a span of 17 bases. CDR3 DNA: TGTGCCAGCAGCCCCTGGGGGGGCGGAGCTACCGGGGAGCTGTTTTTT. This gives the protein CASSPWGGGATGELFF.